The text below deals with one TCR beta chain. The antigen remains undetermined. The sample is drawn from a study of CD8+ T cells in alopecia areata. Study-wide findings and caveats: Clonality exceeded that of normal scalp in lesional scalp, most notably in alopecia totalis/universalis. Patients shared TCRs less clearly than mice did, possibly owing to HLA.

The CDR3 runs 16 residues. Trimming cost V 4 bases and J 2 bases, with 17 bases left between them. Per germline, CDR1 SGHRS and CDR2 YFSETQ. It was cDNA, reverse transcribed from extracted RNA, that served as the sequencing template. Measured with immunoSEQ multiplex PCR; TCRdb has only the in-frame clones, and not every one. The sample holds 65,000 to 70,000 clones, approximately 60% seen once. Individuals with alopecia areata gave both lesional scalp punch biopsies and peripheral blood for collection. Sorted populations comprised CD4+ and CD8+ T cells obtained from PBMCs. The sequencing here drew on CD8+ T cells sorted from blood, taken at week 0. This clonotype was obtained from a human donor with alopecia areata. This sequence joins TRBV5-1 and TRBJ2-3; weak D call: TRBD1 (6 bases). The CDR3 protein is CASSDRQAIITDTQYF. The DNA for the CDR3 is TGCGCCAGCAGCGACCGACAGGCAATAATCACAGATACGCAGTATTTT. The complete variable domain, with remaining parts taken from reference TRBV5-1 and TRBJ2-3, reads KAGVTQTPRYLIKTRGQQVTLSCSPISGHRSVSWYQQTPGQGLQFLFEYFSETQRNKGNFPGRFSGRQFSNSRSEMNVSTLELGDSALYLCASSDRQAIITDTQYFGPGTRLTVL.